The clone carrying this T cell receptor beta chain has at least ten counts. The antigen is not known. Trimming took 4 bases from V and 7 from J, leaving 11 bases between them. CDR3 length: 13 amino acids. Germline-derived CDR1 and CDR2 are SGHAT and FQNNGV. The authors sorted CD4+ naive, central memory, regulatory and stem cell-like memory cells via CD45RO/CCR7/CD25/CD127/CD95/CD27. The record originates from a study of beta chain features in type 1 diabetes. Study-level findings and limits: Junctions at VDJ sites from type 1 diabetes patients had fewer insertions and more deletions.

Every isolated RNA sample was fully reverse transcribed, so sequencing captured expressed TCRB transcripts. Profiled with immunoSEQ multiplex PCR; TCRdb holds only in-frame clones, not every one. Here the sample spans fewer than 350,000 clones, around 7.8% being singletons. This sequence was found in a woman between 18 and 30 years old in good health. The chain has TRBV11-2 and TRBJ2-1, with no clear D. Sequenced sample: central memory CD4+ T cells from blood. CDR3 nucleotides: TGTGCCAGCAGCTCGTGGACCGTTAATGAGCAGTTCTTC. Translated: CASSSWTVNEQFF.